Listed here is a single T cell receptor beta chain. The antigen is undetermined. This sample is drawn from a study of cytomegalovirus exposure and HLA in healthy donors. In the study overall: Assignment to the Caucasian-associated ancestry cluster applied to more than 75% of the approximately 400 genotyped donors. Study-level findings and limits: The availability of immune exposure information extended only to CMV serostatus. Rarity characterized most TCR sequences, yet some public TCRs appeared in many donors. The authors later found HLA-associated TCR beta chains more clonally expanded than equally common others.

13 Jbeta primers and 60 Vbeta primers were used for the PCR. Some clones are missing from TCRdb's copy, which holds only in-frame ones; the method was immunoSEQ multiplex PCR. The table lists more than 90,000 clones, 80% to 85% of them singletons. V gave up 3 bases and J gave up 8 bases, with 13 bases separating them. Germline-derived CDR1 and CDR2 are SNHLY and FYNNEI. The CDR3 length is 13 residues. What was sequenced was PBMCs. This sequence was found in a man aged 25-45 years in good health and CMV-seropositive. The chain couples TRBV2 to TRBJ1-2; tentatively, D is TRBD1 (5 bases). CDR3 nucleotides: TGTGCCAGCAGTGACAGGGATTTAGGCGGCTACACCTTC. This sequence encodes CASSDRDLGGYTF.